The 31 T cell receptor beta chains below were found in one sample sequenced in a study of T cells after yellow fever vaccination. One entry per CDR3 protein, called by TCRdb with MiXCR from the 5' RACE reads. The sample shows about 550,000 distinct CDR3 sequences, approximately 21% of them seen only once. Source: PBMCs, taken 15 days after the yellow fever booster vaccination. Receptors originate from a man younger than 45 who received the YFV17D yellow fever vaccine.

This chain links TRBV6-1 with TRBJ2-5; no clear D. The germline V gene has CDR1 MNHNS and CDR2 SASEGT. The ends were cut back, 7 bases at V and 1 base at J, with 16 bases in the middle. This CDR3 comprises 15 residues. Here the CDR3 reads CASTQGRVGQETQYF. CDR3 DNA: TGTGCCAGCACCCAAGGCCGGGTGGGCCAAGAGACCCAGTACTTC.

The chain has TRBV6-5 and TRBJ2-1; TRBD2 is a possible D gene (5 bases). V gave up 10 bases and J gave up 9 bases, with 16 bases separating them. The CDR3 runs to 12 residues. Per germline, CDR1 MNHEY and CDR2 SVGAGI. The CDR3 DNA reads TGTGCCATCACTACGGGGTTTGGTGAGCAGTTCTTC. Translated: CAITTGFGEQFF.

The CDR3 region is CASSQSRSGRQYF. The CDR3 nucleotides read TGTGCCAGCAGCCAATCACGGAGCGGGCGGCAATACTTC. This rearrangement joins TRBV14 to TRBJ2-5; tentatively, D is TRBD2 (6 bases). Per germline, CDR1 SGHDN and CDR2 FVKESK. The V end lost 2 bases, the J end lost 14 bases, and 18 bases lay between the germline ends. The CDR3 contains 13 residues.

The CDR3: CASSPPRTVDEQYF. The CDR3 nucleotides read TGTGCCAGCTCACCACCCCGGACAGTCGACGAGCAGTACTTC. The chain is built from TRBV18 and TRBJ2-7, with a tentative D call TRBD1 (6 bases). The CDR3 spans 14 residues. V lost 0 bases and J lost 5, with 11 bases in between. Germline-derived CDR1 and CDR2 are KGHSH and LQKENI.

This clonotype was found a few times. The chain combines TRBV10-3 with TRBJ2-1; TRBD2 matches 7 bases. The junction had 7 bases not matched to a gene; V was cut back by 5 bases and J by 0 bases. The CDR3 has 16 residues. Germline V gene sequence: CDR1 ENHRY, CDR2 SYGVKD. CDR3: CAISSKRDDSYNEQFF. For the CDR3, the DNA is TGTGCCATCAGTTCGAAGCGGGACGACTCCTACAATGAGCAGTTCTTC.

The chain couples TRBV12-3 or TRBV12-4 to TRBJ1-6; 7 nucleotides line up with TRBD1. Germline trimming cut 6 bases from V and 7 bases from J; bases unmatched to any gene: 6. The CDR3 consists of 14 residues. Here the CDR3 DNA reads TGTGCCAGCAGCCCCGGGACAGCCAATTCACCCCTCCACTTT. As protein: CASSPGTANSPLHF.

This rearrangement joins TRBV15 to TRBJ2-5; 7 nucleotides match TRBD2. Germline-derived CDR1 and CDR2 are LNHNV and YYDKDF (reference sequence). V shed 5 bases and J 5 bases; nucleotides not matched to a gene: 11. This CDR3 comprises 15 residues. The CDR3 DNA is TGTGCCACCAGCGCAACGAGGCGGGAGTTGGAGACCCAGTACTTC. Translated, it gives CATSATRRELETQYF.

The rearrangement joins TRBV11-2 to TRBJ2-7; no firm D call. Germline assignment: CDR1 SGHAT and CDR2 FQNNGV. This CDR3 region has 11 residues. The V gene lost 6 bases and the J gene lost 6 bases, with 9 bases spanning the gap. CDR3 nucleotides: TGTGCCAGCAGTTCCTACTTCGAGCAGTACTTC. Amino acid sequence: CASSSYFEQYF. Full variable domain (missing parts from reference TRBV11-2 and TRBJ2-7): EAGVAQSPRYKIIEKRQSVAFWCNPISGHATLYWYQQILGQGPKLLIQFQNNGVVDDSQLPKDRFSAERLKGVDSTLKIQPAKLEDSAVYLCASSSYFEQYFGPGTRLTVT.

This clonotype was counted between two and nine times. This chain connects TRBV15 to TRBJ2-1, with D possibly matching TRBD2 (5 bases). The V and J ends lost 5 bases and 6 bases respectively, with 8 bases between them. This CDR3 contains 12 residues. Germline V gene data show CDR1 as LNHNV and CDR2 as YYDKDF (reference sequence). The CDR3 region is CATSSLANEQFF. As DNA, the CDR3 is TGTGCCACCAGCTCGCTAGCCAATGAGCAGTTCTTC.

In this sample, this clonotype turned up a few times. The chain couples TRBV5-1 to TRBJ2-3; D may be TRBD1 or TRBD2 (5 bases each). The V gene lost 4 bases and the J gene lost 2 bases, with 14 bases spanning the gap. CDR3 size: 15 residues. The germline V gene has CDR1 SGHRS and CDR2 YFSETQ. The CDR3: CASSLTVGTTDTQYF. The CDR3 coding sequence is TGCGCCAGCAGCCTTACCGTGGGGACCACAGATACGCAGTATTTT.

V usage is TRBV4-2 and J usage is TRBJ2-1; 10 bases map to TRBD1. J gave up 6 bases and V 0 bases, and 5 bases lay outside the gene matches. The CDR3 is 16 amino acids. The germline V gene has CDR1 LGHNA and CDR2 YNFKEQ. The DNA for the CDR3 is TGTGCCAGCAGCCAAGAAGGGACAGGGGTAGGCAATGAGCAGTTCTTC. Its protein product is CASSQEGTGVGNEQFF.

DNA of the CDR3: TGTGCCAGCAGCTCCTTTCGTGGGACAGAGAAACTCTACGAGCAGTACTTC. As protein: CASSSFRGTEKLYEQYF. The chain joins TRBV7-6 to TRBJ2-7; 7 bases match TRBD1. With V trimmed by 4 bases and J by 3 bases, 15 bases remained unmatched. In germline, CDR1 is SGHVS, CDR2 FNYEAQ. The CDR3 contains 17 residues.

The chain employs TRBV14 and TRBJ2-2, with TRBD2 matching over 13 bases. The J segment lost 4 bases and the V segment lost 5 bases, leaving 4 bases of the junction unmatched. Per the germline V gene, CDR1 is SGHDN and CDR2 is FVKESK. This CDR3 has 16 residues. The CDR3 DNA is TGTGCCAGCAGCACTAGCGGGAGGGCTTCCACCGGGGAGCTGTTTTTT. Residues: CASSTSGRASTGELFF.

This chain connects TRBV5-1 to TRBJ2-1, with 7 bases matching TRBD1. CDR1 is SGHRS and CDR2 is YFSETQ in the germline V gene. The CDR3 is made up of 18 amino acids. V lost 0 bases and J lost 3; bases outside the gene matches: 12. CDR3 in amino acids: CASSLAGELTGNYNEQFF. The CDR3 nucleotides read TGCGCCAGCAGCTTGGCCGGGGAGCTGACAGGGAACTACAATGAGCAGTTCTTC.

The CDR3 region is CASSYSALGADYEQYF. In DNA, the CDR3 is TGTGCCAGCAGCTACTCCGCTTTAGGGGCGGATTACGAGCAGTACTTC. The chain employs TRBV7-9 and TRBJ2-7; possible D gene TRBD1, 5 bases. V lost 4 bases and J lost 4, with 20 bases in between. CDR1 SEHNR and CDR2 FQNEAQ come from the germline V gene (reference sequence). The CDR3 contains 16 residues. Full variable domain (outside the CDR3, taken from reference TRBV7-9 and TRBJ2-7): DTGVSQNPRHKITKRGQNVTFRCDPISEHNRLYWYRQTLGQGPEFLTYFQNEAQLEKSRLLSDRFSAERPKGSFSTLEIQRTEQGDSAMYLCASSYSALGADYEQYFGPGTRLTVT.

This clonotype has just a few counts. The CDR3 here is CASTGGPKVHEQFF. DNA of the CDR3: TGTGCCAGCACCGGGGGCCCTAAGGTCCATGAGCAGTTCTTC. The rearrangement links TRBV7-9 to TRBJ2-1; D possibly uses TRBD1 or TRBD2 (6 bases each). V dropped 7 bases and J dropped 8 bases, with 18 bases sitting between them. The CDR3 runs to 14 residues. CDR1 is SEHNR, CDR2 FQNEAQ, per germline (reference sequence).

The sample holds a few counts of this clonotype. The chain joins TRBV7-2 to TRBJ2-1, with 14 bases that match TRBD2. Germline CDR1 is SGHTA and CDR2 is FQGNSA. CDR3 length equals 14 residues. V was pared by 6 bases and J by 8 bases, with 3 bases of the junction left unmatched. This CDR3 is CASRGLAGVHEQFF. The DNA for the CDR3 is TGTGCCAGCAGGGGACTAGCGGGAGTCCATGAGCAGTTCTTC.

V usage is TRBV19 and J usage is TRBJ2-2; D may match TRBD1 or TRBD2 (5 bases each). The CDR3 runs to 14 residues. The germline V and J ends were trimmed by 5 bases and 5 bases, with 12 bases remaining between them. Germline assignment: CDR1 LNHDA and CDR2 SQIVND (reference sequence). The CDR3 region has the DNA TGTGCCAGTAGTTTGACCGAGGGGACCGGGGAGCTGTTTTTT. This gives the protein CASSLTEGTGELFF.

The chain carries TRBV4-2 and TRBJ2-7, with D possibly called TRBD1 or TRBD2 (5 bases each). The V and J ends lost 0 bases and 3 bases respectively, with 18 bases between them. The CDR3 contains 17 residues. Germline CDR1 is LGHNA and CDR2 is YNFKEQ. CDR3 sequence: CASSQEWGSGLYYEQYF. CDR3 nucleotides: TGTGCCAGCAGCCAAGAGTGGGGGAGCGGTCTCTACTACGAGCAGTACTTC.

Only a few counts were recorded for this clonotype. This sequence joins TRBV6-5 and TRBJ2-5; D remains ambiguous. The ends were cut back, 10 bases at V and 4 bases at J, with 10 bases in the middle. The germline gives CDR1 MNHEY, CDR2 SVGAGI. The CDR3 has 11 residues. For the CDR3, the DNA is TGTGCCACCGCAAATGGAGAGACCCAGTACTTC. This translates into CATANGETQYF.

In its sample, this clonotype was seen a few times. The chain is built from TRBV6-5 and TRBJ2-3; no clear D gene. Germline V gives CDR1 MNHEY, CDR2 SVGAGI. V lost 2 bases to trimming and J lost 0 bases, with 9 bases between them. The CDR3 spans 15 residues. CDR3 residues: CASSYKPLSTDTQYF. Here the CDR3 DNA reads TGTGCCAGCAGTTACAAGCCCCTTAGCACAGATACGCAGTATTTT.

V and J are TRBV28 and TRBJ1-1; D unclear. The CDR3 consists of 15 residues. CDR1 and CDR2 (germline): MDHEN, SYDVKM. Trimming stripped 3 bases from V and 0 bases from J, with 11 bases between. The CDR3 region has the DNA TGTGCCAGCAGTTTGGCTGAGAGGGTGAACACTGAAGCTTTCTTT. It is translated as CASSLAERVNTEAFF.

In its sample, this clonotype was seen a few times. CDR3 loop: CSASGTGEFGTDTQYF. CDR3 nucleotides: TGCAGTGCTAGCGGGACAGGGGAGTTTGGCACAGATACGCAGTATTTT. The chain combines TRBV20-1 with TRBJ2-3; TRBD1 matches at 10 bases. The CDR3 is 16 amino acids. The V gene end was trimmed by 3 bases and the J gene end by 1 base; junction bases not matched to a gene: 7. In germline, CDR1 is DFQATT, CDR2 SNEGSKA (reference sequence).

The chain links TRBV29-1 to TRBJ2-2; D perhaps matches TRBD1 (5 bases). CDR3 length: 14 amino acids. Trimming shortened V by 4 bases and J by 6 bases, and 15 bases separated the two germline ends. The germline CDR1 and CDR2 sequences are SQVTM and ANQGSEA. The CDR3 DNA is TGCAGCGTTGGCGTGCCAGGGATGTCCGGGGAGCTGTTTTTT. Its translation: CSVGVPGMSGELFF.

CDR3 nucleotide sequence: TGCAGCGTTGAAGATATAGTGGGGGGCGCTTTCTTT. Its translation is CSVEDIVGGAFF. The V call is TRBV29-1, the J call TRBJ1-1; TRBD1 might be the D (6 bases). The germline V and J ends were trimmed by 0 bases and 11 bases, with 13 bases remaining between them. There are 12 residues in the CDR3. Per the germline V gene, CDR1 is SQVTM and CDR2 is ANQGSEA. The full variable domain, its missing parts supplied by reference TRBV29-1 and TRBJ1-1, is SAVISQKPSRDICQRGTSLTIQCQVDSQVTMMFWYRQQPGQSLTLIATANQGSEATYESGFVIDKFPISRPNLTFSTLTVSNMSPEDSSIYLCSVEDIVGGAFFGQGTRLTVV.

The chain carries TRBV7-8 and TRBJ1-6; the D gene is possibly TRBD1 (5 bases). The CDR3 covers 13 residues. Trimming removed 3 bases at V and 7 bases at J, with 7 bases between. Per germline, CDR1 SGHVS and CDR2 FQNEAQ. CDR3 protein: CASSFQGNSPLHF. The DNA of the CDR3 is TGTGCCAGCAGCTTTCAGGGAAATTCACCCCTCCACTTT.

The V gene is TRBV5-1, the J gene TRBJ2-1; 12 bases fit TRBD1. This CDR3 comprises 16 residues. The trim removed 0 bases at V and 6 bases at J, leaving 4 bases unmatched. Per the germline V gene, CDR1 is SGHRS and CDR2 is YFSETQ. CDR3 residues: CASSLDGTGGINEQFF. The CDR3 DNA follows: TGCGCCAGCAGCTTGGACGGGACAGGGGGCATCAATGAGCAGTTCTTC.

Only a few counts were recorded for this clonotype. The chain employs TRBV20-1 and TRBJ2-3, with 12 positions matching TRBD2. The CDR3 has 15 amino acids. CDR1 is DFQATT and CDR2 is SNEGSKA in the germline V gene (reference sequence). Trimming took 6 bases from V and 6 from J; bases not matched to a gene: 10. CDR3 sequence: CSALGLAGWGDTQYF. CDR3 sequence (DNA): TGCAGTGCCCTCGGACTAGCGGGATGGGGTGATACGCAGTATTTT.

In its sample, this clonotype was seen a few times. The chain employs TRBV20-1 and TRBJ2-7; 8 bases map to TRBD1. The CDR3 has 16 amino acids. The germline V gene has CDR1 DFQATT and CDR2 SNEGSKA (reference sequence). Trimming removed 1 base from V and 2 bases from J; junction bases left unmatched: 10. The CDR3 protein is CSARGRDRRITYEQYF. CDR3 nucleotide sequence: TGCAGTGCTAGAGGTAGGGACAGGAGAATTACCTACGAGCAGTACTTC.

To note about this clonotype: One junction end disagrees with the germline gene, perhaps due to a read error. The CDR3 reads CASSLAGGPYNGQFF. As DNA, the CDR3 is TGCGCCAGCAGCTTGGCAGGGGGCCCCTACAATGGGCAGTTCTTC. This chain joins TRBV5-1 and TRBJ2-1; 8 bases are a match to TRBD1. There are 15 residues in the CDR3. CDR1 is SGHRS, CDR2 YFSETQ, per germline.

This chain links TRBV5-1 with TRBJ2-5; 10 nucleotides agree with TRBD2. Germline CDR1 is SGHRS and CDR2 is YFSETQ. This CDR3 region has 18 residues. With V trimmed by 0 bases and J by 6 bases, 14 bases remained unmatched. This chain's CDR3 is CASSLEVAGGLLPQTQYF. Written as DNA, the CDR3 is TGCGCCAGCAGCTTGGAGGTAGCGGGAGGACTTCTCCCACAGACCCAGTACTTC.